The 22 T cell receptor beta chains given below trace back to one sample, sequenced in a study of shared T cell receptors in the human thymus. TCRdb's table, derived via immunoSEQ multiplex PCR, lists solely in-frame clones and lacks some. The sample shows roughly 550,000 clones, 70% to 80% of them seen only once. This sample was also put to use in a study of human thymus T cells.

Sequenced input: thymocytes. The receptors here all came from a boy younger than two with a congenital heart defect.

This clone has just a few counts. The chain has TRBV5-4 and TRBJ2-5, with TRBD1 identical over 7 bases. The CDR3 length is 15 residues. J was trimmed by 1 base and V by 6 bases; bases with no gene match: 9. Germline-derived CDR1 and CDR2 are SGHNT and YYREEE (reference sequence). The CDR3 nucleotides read TGTGCCAGCACCTCGGGACAGCTTCTCCAAGAGACCCAGTACTTC. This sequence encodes CASTSGQLLQETQYF.

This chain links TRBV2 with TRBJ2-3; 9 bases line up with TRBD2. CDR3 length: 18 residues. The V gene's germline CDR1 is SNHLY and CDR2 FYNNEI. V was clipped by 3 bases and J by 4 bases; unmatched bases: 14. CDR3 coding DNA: TGTGCCAGCAGTGAGGCCTGCCCTGTAGCGGGAGTGGCAGATACGCAGTATTTT. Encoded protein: CASSEACPVAGVADTQYF. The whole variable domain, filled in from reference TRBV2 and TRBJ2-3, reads EPEVTQTPSHQVTQMGQEVILRCVPISNHLYFYWYRQILGQKVEFLVSFYNNEISEKSEIFDDQFSVERPDGSNFTLKIRSTKLEDSAMYFCASSEACPVAGVADTQYFGPGTRLTVL.

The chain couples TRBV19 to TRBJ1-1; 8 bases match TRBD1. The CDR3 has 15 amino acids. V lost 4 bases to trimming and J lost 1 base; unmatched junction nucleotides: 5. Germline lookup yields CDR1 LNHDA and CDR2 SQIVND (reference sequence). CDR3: CASSTSGTGNTEAFF. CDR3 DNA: TGTGCCAGTAGTACTTCCGGGACAGGGAACACTGAAGCTTTCTTT.

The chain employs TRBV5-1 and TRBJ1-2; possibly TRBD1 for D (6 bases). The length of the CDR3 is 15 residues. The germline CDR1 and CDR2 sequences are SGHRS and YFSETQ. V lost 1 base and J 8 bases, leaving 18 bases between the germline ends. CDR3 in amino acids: CASSLTGRYIWGYTF. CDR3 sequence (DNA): TGCGCCAGCAGCTTGACAGGGCGGTATATTTGGGGCTACACCTTC.

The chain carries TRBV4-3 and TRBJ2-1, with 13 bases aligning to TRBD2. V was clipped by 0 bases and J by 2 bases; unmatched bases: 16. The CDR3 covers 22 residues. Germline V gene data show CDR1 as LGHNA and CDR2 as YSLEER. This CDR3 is CASSQDHGSRTSGSPAYNEQFF. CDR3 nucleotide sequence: TGCGCCAGCAGCCAAGACCATGGATCCAGGACTAGCGGGAGTCCGGCCTACAATGAGCAGTTCTTC.

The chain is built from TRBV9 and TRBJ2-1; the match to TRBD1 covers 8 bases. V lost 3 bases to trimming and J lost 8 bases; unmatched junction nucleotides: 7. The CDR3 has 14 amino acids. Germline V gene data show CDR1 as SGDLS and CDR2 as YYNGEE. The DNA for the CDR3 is TGTGCCAGCAGCGACGAACAGGGGGGCGATGAGCAGTTCTTC. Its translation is CASSDEQGGDEQFF.

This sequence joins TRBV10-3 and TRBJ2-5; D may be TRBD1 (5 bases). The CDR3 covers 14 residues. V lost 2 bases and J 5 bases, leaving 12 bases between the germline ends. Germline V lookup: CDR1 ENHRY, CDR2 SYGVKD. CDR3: CAISEQGLVETQYF. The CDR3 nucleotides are TGTGCCATCAGTGAGCAGGGCTTGGTGGAGACCCAGTACTTC.

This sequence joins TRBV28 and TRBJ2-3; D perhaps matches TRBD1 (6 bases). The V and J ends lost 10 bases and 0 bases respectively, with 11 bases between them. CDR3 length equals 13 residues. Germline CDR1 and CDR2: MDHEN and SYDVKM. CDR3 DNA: TGTGCCACAGGGGACCTTAGCACAGATACGCAGTATTTT. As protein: CATGDLSTDTQYF.

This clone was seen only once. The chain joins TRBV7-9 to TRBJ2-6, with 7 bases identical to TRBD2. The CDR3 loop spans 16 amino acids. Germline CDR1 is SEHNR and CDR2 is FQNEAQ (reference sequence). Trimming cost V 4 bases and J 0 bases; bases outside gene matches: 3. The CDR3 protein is CASSSGEGSGANVLTF. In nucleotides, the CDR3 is TGTGCCAGCAGCTCCGGGGAGGGCTCTGGGGCCAACGTCCTGACTTTC.

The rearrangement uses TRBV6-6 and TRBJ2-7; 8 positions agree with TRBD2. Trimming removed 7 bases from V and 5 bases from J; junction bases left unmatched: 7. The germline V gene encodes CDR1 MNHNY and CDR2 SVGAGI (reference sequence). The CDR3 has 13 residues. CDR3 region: CASTGRGGHEQYF. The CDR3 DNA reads TGTGCCAGCACCGGGAGGGGAGGCCACGAGCAGTACTTC.

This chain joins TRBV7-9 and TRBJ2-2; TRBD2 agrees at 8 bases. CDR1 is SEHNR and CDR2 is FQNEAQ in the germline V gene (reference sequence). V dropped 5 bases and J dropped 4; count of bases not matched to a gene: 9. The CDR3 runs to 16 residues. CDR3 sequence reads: CASSDPREGGTGELFF. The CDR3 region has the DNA TGTGCCAGCAGCGACCCCCGGGAGGGGGGCACCGGGGAGCTGTTTTTT.

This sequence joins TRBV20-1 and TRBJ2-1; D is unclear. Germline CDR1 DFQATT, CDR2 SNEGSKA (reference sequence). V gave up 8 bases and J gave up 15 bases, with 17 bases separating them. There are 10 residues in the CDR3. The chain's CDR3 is CSPYLVPGFF. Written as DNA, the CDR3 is TGCAGTCCTTACCTGGTTCCGGGGTTCTTC.

Here the CDR3 DNA reads TGTGCCAGCAGTGCCCCCGAAGACAGGGACACCTACGAGCAGTACTTC. Protein: CASSAPEDRDTYEQYF. The chain is built from TRBV6-1 and TRBJ2-7; 7 bases match TRBD1. CDR3 size: 16 residues. With 4 bases clipped from V and 2 bases from J, the junction kept 11 bases outside the gene matches. Per germline, CDR1 MNHNS and CDR2 SASEGT.

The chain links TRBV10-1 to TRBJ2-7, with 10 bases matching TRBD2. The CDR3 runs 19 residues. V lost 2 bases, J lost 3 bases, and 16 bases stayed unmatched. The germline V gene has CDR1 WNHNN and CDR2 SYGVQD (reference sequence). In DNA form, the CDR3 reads TGCGCCAGCAGTGAGCGGCGGGAACCTAGCGGGAGTCGATACTACGAGCAGTACTTC. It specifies CASSERREPSGSRYYEQYF.

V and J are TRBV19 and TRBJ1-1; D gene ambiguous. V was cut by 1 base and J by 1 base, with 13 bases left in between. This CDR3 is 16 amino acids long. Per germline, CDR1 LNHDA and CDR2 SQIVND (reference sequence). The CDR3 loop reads CASSIGVPPGNTEAFF. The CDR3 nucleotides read TGTGCCAGTAGTATAGGGGTCCCTCCAGGGAACACTGAAGCTTTCTTT.

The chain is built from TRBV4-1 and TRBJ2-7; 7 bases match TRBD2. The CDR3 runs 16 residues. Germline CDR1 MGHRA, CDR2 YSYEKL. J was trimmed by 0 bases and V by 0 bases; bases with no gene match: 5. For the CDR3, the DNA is TGCGCCAGCAGCCAAGATCTCAGGGACTACTCCTACGAGCAGTACTTC. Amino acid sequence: CASSQDLRDYSYEQYF.

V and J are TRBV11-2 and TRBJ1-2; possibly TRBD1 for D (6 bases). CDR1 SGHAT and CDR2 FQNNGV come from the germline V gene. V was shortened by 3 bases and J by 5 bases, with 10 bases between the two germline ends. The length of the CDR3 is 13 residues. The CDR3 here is CASSFRGPYGYTF. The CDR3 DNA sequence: TGTGCCAGCAGCTTCAGGGGACCTTATGGCTACACCTTC.

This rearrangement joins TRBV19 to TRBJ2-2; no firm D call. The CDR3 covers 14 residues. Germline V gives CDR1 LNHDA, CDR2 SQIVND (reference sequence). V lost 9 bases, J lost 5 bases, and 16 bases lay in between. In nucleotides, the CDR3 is TGTGCCAGCTCTGGCTGCAGGCCGACCGGGGAGCTGTTTTTT. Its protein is CASSGCRPTGELFF.

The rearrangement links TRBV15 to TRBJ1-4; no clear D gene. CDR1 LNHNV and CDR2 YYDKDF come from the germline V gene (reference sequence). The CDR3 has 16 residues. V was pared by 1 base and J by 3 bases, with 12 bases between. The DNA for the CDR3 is TGTGCCACCAGCAGAGTGATGACCGGGGCTAATGAAAAACTGTTTTTT. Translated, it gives CATSRVMTGANEKLFF. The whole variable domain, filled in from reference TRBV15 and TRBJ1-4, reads DAMVIQNPRYQVTQFGKPVTLSCSQTLNHNVMYWYQQKSSQAPKLLFHYYDKDFNNEADTPDNFQSRRPNTSFCFLDIRSPGLGDTAMYLCATSRVMTGANEKLFFGSGTQLSVL.

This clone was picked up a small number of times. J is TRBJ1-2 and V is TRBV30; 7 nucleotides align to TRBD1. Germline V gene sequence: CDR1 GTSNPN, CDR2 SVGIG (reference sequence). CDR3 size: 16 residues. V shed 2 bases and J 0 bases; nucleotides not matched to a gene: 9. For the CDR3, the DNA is TGTGCCTGGAGTCCATCCCAGACAGGGTCTAACTATGGCTACACCTTC. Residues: CAWSPSQTGSNYGYTF.

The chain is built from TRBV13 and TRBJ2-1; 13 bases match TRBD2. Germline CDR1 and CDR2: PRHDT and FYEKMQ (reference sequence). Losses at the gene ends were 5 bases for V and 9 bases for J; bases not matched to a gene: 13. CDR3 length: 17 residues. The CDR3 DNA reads TGTGCCAGCAGCCCGGGACTAGCGGGATACGGGTCGAGTGAGCAGTTCTTC. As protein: CASSPGLAGYGSSEQFF. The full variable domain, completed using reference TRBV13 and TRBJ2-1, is AAGVIQSPRHLIKEKRETATLKCYPIPRHDTVYWYQQGPGQDPQFLISFYEKMQSDKGSIPDRFSAQQFSDYHSELNMSSLELGDSALYFCASSPGLAGYGSSEQFFGPGTRLTVL.

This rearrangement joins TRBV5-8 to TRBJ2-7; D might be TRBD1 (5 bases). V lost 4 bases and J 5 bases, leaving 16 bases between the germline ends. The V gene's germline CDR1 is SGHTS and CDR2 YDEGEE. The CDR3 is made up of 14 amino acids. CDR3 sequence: CASSRQGWEHEQYF. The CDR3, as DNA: TGTGCCAGCAGCCGTCAGGGATGGGAACACGAGCAGTACTTC.